Presented here are 9 T cell receptor beta chains from one specimen sequenced in a study of T cell changes during pregnancy in multiple sclerosis. The method was immunoSEQ multiplex PCR; TCRdb's version includes in-frame clones alone and lacks a portion of them. This table holds tens of thousands of clones, 90% found once. The starting material was CD8+ T cells from peripheral blood mononuclear cells, obtained before pregnancy. The source of these receptors is a female donor with multiple sclerosis, enrolled in a pregnancy study.

The rearrangement uses TRBV5-4 and TRBJ1-3; TRBD1 matches 10 bases. The germline V gene encodes CDR1 SGHNT and CDR2 YYREEE (reference sequence). V was pared by 4 bases and J by 8 bases, with 6 bases of the junction left unmatched. The CDR3 consists of 14 residues. The CDR3 nucleotides are TGTGCCAGCAGCGCCCGGACAGGGGGAGACACCATATATTTT. It translates to CASSARTGGDTIYF.

The genes are TRBV12-5 and TRBJ2-2; TRBD1 agrees at 8 bases. CDR3 length: 15 amino acids. J was trimmed by 3 bases and V by 3 bases; bases with no gene match: 3. Germline V CDR1 and CDR2: LGHNT, FRNRAP. DNA for the CDR3: TGTGCTAGTGGTTTTGACAGGGGTTACACCGGGGAGCTGTTTTTT. It specifies CASGFDRGYTGELFF.

The J gene is TRBJ2-1, the V gene TRBV4-3, with TRBD2 matching over 10 bases. CDR1 and CDR2 (germline): LGHNA, YSLEER. V was clipped by 2 bases and J by 3 bases; unmatched bases: 1. This CDR3 comprises 15 residues. The CDR3 is CASSQSGGDYNEQFF. CDR3 coding DNA: TGCGCCAGCAGCCAAAGCGGGGGGGACTACAATGAGCAGTTCTTC.

The chain couples TRBV7-6 to TRBJ2-3; TRBD1 is a possible D gene (5 bases). Looked up from germline, CDR1 is SGHVS and CDR2 is FNYEAQ. Trimming left V 1 base short and J 6 bases short, with 20 bases between. This CDR3 has 17 residues. This CDR3 reads CASSLDSETVSFDTQYF. In nucleotides, the CDR3 is TGTGCCAGCAGCTTAGATTCAGAGACAGTTAGTTTTGATACGCAGTATTTT.

This clone was seen a single time. The V and J genes are TRBV19 and TRBJ1-2; TRBD1 aligns across 8 bases. The germline V gene encodes CDR1 LNHDA and CDR2 SQIVND (reference sequence). The CDR3 contains 13 residues. V shed 6 bases, J shed 4 bases, and the junction held 4 bases outside the gene matches. CDR3 residues: CASRTGVLYGYTF. Here the CDR3 DNA reads TGTGCCAGTAGGACAGGGGTCCTCTATGGCTACACCTTC.

The genes are TRBV19 and TRBJ2-5; TRBD1 aligns across 9 bases. This CDR3 is 14 amino acids long. The V gene's germline CDR1 is LNHDA and CDR2 SQIVND (reference sequence). The V segment lost 2 bases and the J segment 6 bases; nucleotides outside the gene matches: 4. The CDR3 DNA sequence: TGTGCCAGTAGTATACGGGACAGGGAGAAGACCCAGTACTTC. This translates into CASSIRDREKTQYF.

J is TRBJ2-4 and V is TRBV5-1, with D perhaps matching TRBD1 (5 bases). V was clipped by 0 bases and J by 6 bases, with 10 bases between them. The CDR3 totals 14 residues. Per the germline V gene, CDR1 is SGHRS and CDR2 is YFSETQ. The CDR3 DNA reads as TGCGCCAGCAGCTTGGGAGACAGTGGAAACATTCAGTACTTC. Translating gives CASSLGDSGNIQYF.

The V and J genes are TRBV5-4 and TRBJ2-3; no clear D gene. The CDR3 spans 12 residues. V shed 2 bases and J shed 2 bases, with 3 bases lying between them. From germline, CDR1 is SGHNT and CDR2 YYREEE (reference sequence). CDR3 protein: CASSFHTDTQYF. CDR3 DNA sequence: TGTGCCAGCAGCTTTCACACAGATACGCAGTATTTT.

The chain is built from TRBV19 and TRBJ2-3, with D possibly TRBD2 on 5 matching bases. Germline lookup yields CDR1 LNHDA and CDR2 SQIVND (reference sequence). CDR3 size: 16 residues. Deletions cut 7 bases from V and 4 bases from J, with 21 bases between. The CDR3 sequence: CASTPYVGLEADTQYF. The CDR3 DNA follows: TGTGCCAGTACCCCTTACGTAGGGTTGGAGGCAGATACGCAGTATTTT.